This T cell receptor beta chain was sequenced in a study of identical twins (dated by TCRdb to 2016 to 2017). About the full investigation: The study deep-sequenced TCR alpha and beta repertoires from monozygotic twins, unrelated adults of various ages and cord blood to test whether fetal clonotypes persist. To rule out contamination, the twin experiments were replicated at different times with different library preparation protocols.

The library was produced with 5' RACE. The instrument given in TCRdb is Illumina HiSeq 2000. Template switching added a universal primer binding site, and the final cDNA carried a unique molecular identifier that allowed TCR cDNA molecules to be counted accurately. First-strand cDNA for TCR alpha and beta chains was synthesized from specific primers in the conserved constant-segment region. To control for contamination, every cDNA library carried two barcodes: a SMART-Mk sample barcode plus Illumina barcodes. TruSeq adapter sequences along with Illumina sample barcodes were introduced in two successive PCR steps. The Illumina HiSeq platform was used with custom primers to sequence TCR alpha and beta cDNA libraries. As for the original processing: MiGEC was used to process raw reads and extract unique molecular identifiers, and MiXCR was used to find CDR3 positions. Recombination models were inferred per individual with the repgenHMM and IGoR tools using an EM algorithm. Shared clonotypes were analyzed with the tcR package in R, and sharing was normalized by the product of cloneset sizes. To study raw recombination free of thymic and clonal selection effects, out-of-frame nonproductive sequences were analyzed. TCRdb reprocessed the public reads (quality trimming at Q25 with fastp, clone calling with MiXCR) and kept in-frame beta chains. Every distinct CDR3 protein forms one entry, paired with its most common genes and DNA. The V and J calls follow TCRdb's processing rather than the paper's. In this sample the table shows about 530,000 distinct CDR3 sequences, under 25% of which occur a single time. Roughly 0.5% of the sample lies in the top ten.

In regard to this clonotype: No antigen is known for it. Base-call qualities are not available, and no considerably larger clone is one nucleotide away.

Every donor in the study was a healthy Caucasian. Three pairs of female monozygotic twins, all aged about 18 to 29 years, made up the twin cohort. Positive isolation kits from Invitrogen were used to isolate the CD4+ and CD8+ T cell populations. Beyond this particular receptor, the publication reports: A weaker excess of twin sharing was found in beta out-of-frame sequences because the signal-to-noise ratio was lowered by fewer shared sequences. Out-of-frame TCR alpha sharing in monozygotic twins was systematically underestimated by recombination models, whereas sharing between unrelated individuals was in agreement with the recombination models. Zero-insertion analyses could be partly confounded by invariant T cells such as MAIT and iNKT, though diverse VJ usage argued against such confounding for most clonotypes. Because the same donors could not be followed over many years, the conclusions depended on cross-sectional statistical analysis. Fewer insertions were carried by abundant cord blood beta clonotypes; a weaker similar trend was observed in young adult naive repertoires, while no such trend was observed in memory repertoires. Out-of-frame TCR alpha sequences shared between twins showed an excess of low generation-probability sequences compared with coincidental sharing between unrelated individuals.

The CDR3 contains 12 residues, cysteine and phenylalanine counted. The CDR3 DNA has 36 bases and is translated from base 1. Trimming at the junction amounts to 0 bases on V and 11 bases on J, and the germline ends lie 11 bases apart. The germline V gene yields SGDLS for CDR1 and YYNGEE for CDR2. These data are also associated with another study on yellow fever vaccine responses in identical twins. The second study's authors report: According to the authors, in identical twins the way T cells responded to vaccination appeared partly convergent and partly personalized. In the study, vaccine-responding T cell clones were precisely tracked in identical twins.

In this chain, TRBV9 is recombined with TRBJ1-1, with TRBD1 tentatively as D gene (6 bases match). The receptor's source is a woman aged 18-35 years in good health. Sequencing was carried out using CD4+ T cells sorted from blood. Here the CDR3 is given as CASSVVGDMAFF. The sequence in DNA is TGTGCCAGCAGCGTAGTAGGGGACATGGCTTTCTTT.